One TCR beta chain is described in this entry. Its binding antigen is unknown. Per-base qualities were not stored, and no clone one base away is much larger. These data come from a study of tumor-infiltrating lymphocytes in oesophageal squamous cell carcinoma (dated by TCRdb to 2016 to 2017). V lost 5 bases and J lost 1 base, and the count of bases not matched to a germline gene is 6. Including cysteine and phenylalanine, the CDR3 has 15 amino acids. CDR3 DNA is the only sequence kept; it has 45 bases, read in frame from the first base. Libraries were constructed by PCR. Reads for this sample came from an Illumina HiSeq 2000. In TCRdb, the public reads were trimmed at Q25 with fastp and aligned with MiXCR, with productive beta chains retained. Duplicate CDR3 protein sequences are folded into a single record with the most common DNA and genes. This sample has about 10,000 distinct CDR3 sequences in its table, and about three fifths of those were observed once. The ten largest clones capture 30% to 40% of the sample.

This receptor was taken from a male donor with esophageal squamous cell carcinoma. Recombination joined TRBV12-3 or TRBV12-4 with TRBJ2-3, and 7 junction bases match TRBD1. The sequencing input was esophageal tumor tissue. The DNA sequence is TGTGCCAGCAGTGCCAGGGGGTTCGGCACAGATACGCAGTATTTT. Its translation is CASSARGFGTDTQYF.